This paragraph reports one T cell receptor beta chain. This specimen belongs to a study of blood T cell repertoires in COVID-19. Study details: In each case, the material was cDNA or gDNA derived from T cells, B-cell-depleted T cells, or PBMCs.

Method: immunoSEQ multiplex PCR; TCRdb's copy keeps in-frame clones and lacks some. The table lists about 360,000 clones, about 90% of them singletons. CDR1 SEHNR and CDR2 FQNEAQ come from the germline V gene (reference sequence). V was pared by 5 bases and J by 3 bases, with 17 bases between. The CDR3 loop spans 15 amino acids. The chain combines TRBV7-9 with TRBJ2-7; D is perhaps TRBD2 (7 bases). This TCR was sampled from a man aged 30 to 45 who had recovered from COVID-19. The sequenced material came from PBMCs or T cells enriched from blood (not recorded which). CDR3 protein: CASSLNRGAHYEQYF. As DNA, the CDR3 is TGTGCCAGCAGCCTCAACCGGGGGGCTCACTACGAGCAGTACTTC.